This T cell receptor (beta chain) derives from a study of T cell clones after liver transplantation. Points from the study as a whole: The donor-reactive repertoire was only partly measurable in a couple of subjects, lacking donor cells.

Data came from immunoSEQ multiplex PCR; TCRdb stores just in-frame clones and leaves some out. The data show roughly 70,000 clones, 90% seen once. In regard to this clone: Its antigen is still unknown.

The receptor's source is a human donor who received a liver transplant. Here the sequenced sample was CD4+ T cells from blood, taken before liver transplant.

The CDR3 nucleotides read TGTGCCAGCAGTGAATTAGAGGGGGATGGATTGAATGAGCAGTTCTTC. This gives the protein CASSELEGDGLNEQFF. This sequence joins TRBV25-1 and TRBJ2-1, with D maybe TRBD1 (6 bases). The CDR3 totals 16 residues. V gave up 1 base and J gave up 7 bases, with 17 bases separating them. Germline V CDR1 and CDR2: MGHDK, SYGVNS.